The next 28 T cell receptor beta chains were all read from a single sample in a study of tumor-infiltrating lymphocytes in primary liver carcinoma. RNA and DNA were co-extracted from around 20-30 mg of unsorted bulk tissue. TCR beta cDNA was prepared out of about 510 ng total RNA by means of a constant-region primer. ARM-PCR, slightly modified, supplied the TCR beta libraries through three nested multiplex PCR rounds. Investigators reported that the first two PCR rounds, at 10 to 11 cycles each, used TRBV1-TRBV30 forward primers with a C-beta reverse primer. Using its own MiXCR run on the multiplex PCR reads, TCRdb lists one record per CDR3 protein. The sample holds 120,000 or so distinct CDR3 sequences, 60% to 70% seen once. Sequences were obtained from liver tumor tissue from sampling region 1. The subset denotes: tumor region T1, superior pole. The origin of the receptors is a woman aged 55-69 years with primary liver carcinoma and hepatitis B virus infection.

As for this clonotype: A much more abundant neighbour one base away suggests this may be a read error. The chain recombines TRBV12-3 or TRBV12-4 with TRBJ2-1, with D perhaps TRBD1 (6 bases). The CDR3 totals 15 residues. V was cut by 6 bases and J by 6 bases, with 18 bases left in between. The CDR3 region is CASRPGVGTSNEQFF. As DNA, the CDR3 is TGTGCCAGCAGGCCCGGGGTGGGGACAAGCAATGAGCAGTTCTTC.

Only a few counts were recorded for this clonotype. This chain's CDR3 is CAWSVGQVNQPQHF. CDR3 DNA sequence: TGTGCCTGGAGTGTCGGACAGGTCAATCAGCCCCAGCATTTT. This chain links TRBV30 with TRBJ1-5, with 7 bases matching TRBD1. The CDR3 consists of 14 residues. CDR1 is GTSNPN and CDR2 is SVGIG in the germline V gene (reference sequence). V shed 0 bases, J shed 3 bases, and the junction held 2 bases outside the gene matches.

This clonotype was counted once. A read error is possible here, since a much larger clone lies one base away. CDR3: CASNWDHKIYGYTF. The CDR3 DNA follows: TGTGCCAGCAACTGGGACCACAAAATTTATGGCTACACCTTC. The chain combines TRBV5-4 with TRBJ1-2, with D possibly being TRBD1 (5 bases). CDR3 length: 14 residues. Germline values: CDR1 SGHNT, CDR2 YYREEE (reference sequence). With 6 bases removed from V and 5 bases from J, the gap between germline ends came to 17 bases.

This clonotype was recorded many times. The chain links TRBV7-8 to TRBJ2-6, with 11 positions matching TRBD1. CDR1 is SGHVS and CDR2 is FQNEAQ in the germline V gene. Trimming took 4 bases from V and 4 from J; bases not matched to a gene: 9. The CDR3 runs to 18 residues. CDR3 residues: CASSSMDRGRAGANVLTF. The CDR3 nucleotides are TGTGCCAGCAGCTCAATGGACAGGGGGCGTGCGGGGGCCAACGTCCTGACTTTC.

This clonotype came up a few times. This likely stems from a read error, as it lies one base from a far larger clone. The chain couples TRBV28 to TRBJ2-5; no firm D call. This CDR3 spans 11 amino acids. Germline CDR1 MDHEN, CDR2 SYDVKM. CDR3 in DNA: TGTACCAGCAGTTTAAGGGAGACCCAGTACTTC. Its protein is CTSSLRETQYF.

Comment on this clonotype: One end of the junction does not line up with germline, which may come from a read error. The V gene is TRBV5-4, the J gene TRBJ2-7; 10 positions match TRBD2. CDR1 SGHNT and CDR2 YYREEE come from the germline V gene (reference sequence). The CDR3 extends over 16 amino acids. CDR3 coding DNA: TGTGCCAGCAGCTTGGATGTGGGGGCGCGCGATACTAGCGGGAACTTC. Its protein product is CASSLDVGARDTSGNF.

This clonotype occurred many times. V usage is TRBV29-1 and J usage is TRBJ2-2; 9 bases align to TRBD1. Unmatched junction bases numbered 6, after V lost 6 bases and J lost 4 bases. In germline, CDR1 is SQVTM, CDR2 ANQGSEA. This CDR3 region has 14 residues. The CDR3 DNA follows: TGCAGCGTCCGGGACAGGGCTGGCACCGGGGAGCTGTTTTTT. This sequence encodes CSVRDRAGTGELFF.

As regards this clonotype: Relative to the germline gene, one junction end is altered; a read error may explain this. The V call is TRBV11-2, the J call TRBJ2-3, with 11 bases aligning to TRBD2. Germline CDR1 is SGHAT and CDR2 is FQNNGV. The CDR3 is made up of 15 amino acids. CDR3 DNA: TGTACCAGCAGCCCTGGACTAGCGGGCCCAGATATGCACTATTTT. This gives the protein CTSSPGLAGPDMHYF. The whole variable domain, remainder taken from reference TRBV11-2 and TRBJ2-3, is EAGVAQSPRYKIIEKRQSVAFWCNPISGHATLYWYQQILGQGPKLLIQFQNNGVVDDSQLPKDRFSAERLKGVDSTLKIQPAKLEDSAVYLCTSSPGLAGPDMHYFGPGTRLTVL.

At least ten counts were recorded for this clonotype. The chain carries TRBV4-1 and TRBJ2-3; tentatively, D is TRBD2 (6 bases). The CDR3 consists of 15 residues. Trimming stripped 3 bases from V and 1 base from J, with 11 bases between. CDR1 and CDR2 from the germline V gene are MGHRA and YSYEKL. This CDR3 reads CASSQAGYGTDTQYF. In DNA, the CDR3 is TGCGCCAGCAGCCAGGCGGGATATGGCACAGATACGCAGTATTTT.

Details on this clonotype: This may be a read error: a much more frequent sequence differs by one nucleotide. The genes are TRBV10-1 and TRBJ2-1; possibly TRBD2 for D (5 bases). Germline CDR1 reads WNHNN; CDR2 reads SYGVQD (reference sequence). V lost 3 bases, J lost 4 bases, and 16 bases lay in between. This CDR3 is 16 amino acids long. The DNA for the CDR3 is TGCGCCAGCAGTGATCAGCGGACCATCCTTTACAATGAGCAGTTCTTC. Encoded protein: CASSDQRTILYNEQFF.

In regard to this clonotype: Germline and junction disagree at one end, which may indicate a read error. V and J are TRBV6-1 and TRBJ2-1; the D gene could be TRBD1 or TRBD2 (5 bases each). This CDR3 contains 17 residues. Germline V gene data show CDR1 as MNHNS and CDR2 as SASEGT. The CDR3 reads CARSGTLLGTSYNKQFF. CDR3 nucleotide sequence: TGTGCCAGGAGTGGGACCCTTCTTGGGACCTCCTACAATAAGCAGTTCTTC.

For this clonotype: A junction end diverges from the germline sequence, so it may reflect a read error. The rearrangement joins TRBV7-8 to TRBJ1-1; D might be TRBD1 (6 bases). Germline assignment: CDR1 SGHVS and CDR2 FQNEAQ. The CDR3 loop spans 14 amino acids. The CDR3 sequence is CVSSFHRENTEAFF. For the CDR3, the DNA is TGTGTCAGCAGCTTCCACAGGGAGAACACTGAAGCTTTCTTT.

Of note for this clonotype: A read error may account for a junction end that differs from germline. V is TRBV4-2 and J is TRBJ2-7; 13 positions agree with TRBD2. The V gene's germline CDR1 is LGHNA and CDR2 YNFKEQ. The length of the CDR3 is 13 residues. Written as DNA, the CDR3 is TGTGTCAGCAGCCGGACTAGCGGGGGAGAGCAATACTTC. This translates into CVSSRTSGGEQYF.

This clonotype was observed many times. The V call is TRBV12-3 or TRBV12-4, the J call TRBJ2-3; maybe TRBD2 (6 bases). This CDR3 comprises 17 residues. V dropped 0 bases and J dropped 0 bases, with 13 bases sitting between them. The CDR3 bases are TGTGCCAGCAGTTTAGCGCCGGTGGGACTTAGCACAGATACGCAGTATTTT. This sequence encodes CASSLAPVGLSTDTQYF.

This clonotype has just a few counts. The rearrangement uses TRBV29-1 and TRBJ1-3, with D uncertain. The V gene's germline CDR1 is SQVTM and CDR2 ANQGSEA. The CDR3 totals 12 residues. V was trimmed by 6 bases and J by 1 base, leaving 7 bases between them. The CDR3 coding sequence is TGCAGCGTGGGAGGGTCTGGAAACACCATATATTTT. Translating gives CSVGGSGNTIYF. Variable domain in full (rest from reference TRBV29-1 and TRBJ1-3): SAVISQKPSRDICQRGTSLTIQCQVDSQVTMMFWYRQQPGQSLTLIATANQGSEATYESGFVIDKFPISRPNLTFSTLTVSNMSPEDSSIYLCSVGGSGNTIYFGEGSWLTVV.

This clonotype was observed a single time. This may stem from a read error, because a much larger clone lies one nucleotide away. The gene calls are TRBV6-1 and TRBJ2-5, with 8 bases matching TRBD1. This CDR3 comprises 14 residues. CDR1 MNHNS and CDR2 SASEGT come from the germline V gene. After removal of 4 bases from V and 5 bases from J, the junction contained 6 bases not matched to a gene. In DNA form, the CDR3 reads TGTGCCAGCAGTGGATACAGGGGGTGGGAGACCCAGTACTTC. It is translated as CASSGYRGWETQYF.

Note on this clonotype: The junction and the germline gene differ at one end; a read error may be behind it. V is TRBV11-2 and J is TRBJ2-1; D remains ambiguous. Germline assignment: CDR1 SGHAT and CDR2 FQNNGV. This CDR3 spans 16 amino acids. Here the CDR3 reads CASSLAERLSYNERFF. The CDR3 bases are TGTGCCAGCAGCTTAGCAGAACGCCTCTCCTACAATGAGCGGTTCTTC.

The rearrangement joins TRBV7-9 to TRBJ1-1; D is unclear. The V and J ends lost 5 bases and 3 bases respectively, with 19 bases between them. CDR1 and CDR2 from the germline V gene are SEHNR and FQNEAQ (reference sequence). The CDR3 runs to 16 residues. The CDR3 protein is CASSGGFGGWDTEAFF. The CDR3 coding sequence is TGTGCCAGCAGCGGCGGCTTTGGAGGGTGGGACACTGAAGCTTTCTTT. Using reference TRBV7-9 and TRBJ1-1 for the parts outside the CDR3, the full variable domain is DTGVSQNPRHKITKRGQNVTFRCDPISEHNRLYWYRQTLGQGPEFLTYFQNEAQLEKSRLLSDRFSAERPKGSFSTLEIQRTEQGDSAMYLCASSGGFGGWDTEAFFGQGTRLTVV.

In this sample, this clonotype turned up many times. The chain employs TRBV5-4 and TRBJ2-7; the D gene is possibly TRBD1 (6 bases). CDR1 is SGHNT and CDR2 is YYREEE in the germline V gene (reference sequence). The length of the CDR3 is 13 residues. Trimming took off 3 bases at V and 4 bases at J, with 11 bases between the two ends. In DNA form, the CDR3 reads TGTGCCAGCAGCTCGTACAGGGCGTACGAGCAGTACTTC. Translating gives CASSSYRAYEQYF.

Concerning this clonotype: With a much larger clone just one base away, this may be a read error. The CDR3 ends on some other residue instead of the conserved phenylalanine or tryptophan, so this is likely a read error. V usage is TRBV4-2 and J usage is TRBJ1-1; D gene uncertain. CDR1 is LGHNA and CDR2 is YNFKEQ in the germline V gene. Trimming took off 4 bases at V and 8 bases at J, with 11 bases between the two ends. The CDR3 has 12 amino acids. This CDR3 is CASSLGTAEAFL. The CDR3 DNA follows: TGTGCCAGCAGCCTGGGAACAGCAGAAGCTTTCCTT.

Regarding this clonotype: A much larger clone differs from this one at a single base, so this may be a read error. V and J are TRBV7-8 and TRBJ2-1; TRBD2 might be the D (5 bases). The CDR3 length is 15 residues. Germline CDR1 reads SGHVS; CDR2 reads FQNEAQ. DNA for the CDR3: TGTGCCAGCAACTTAGAGCGGAGCTCCTACAATGAGCAGTTCTTC. As protein: CASNLERSSYNEQFF.

This clonotype has a count of ten or more. This chain connects TRBV5-5 to TRBJ1-1, with a possible D match to TRBD1 (6 bases). Germline V CDR1 and CDR2: SGHKS, YYEKEE (reference sequence). V shed 4 bases and J shed 4 bases, with 14 bases lying between them. The CDR3 runs to 14 residues. CDR3 amino acids: CASSRVGGGTEAFF. DNA for the CDR3: TGTGCCAGCAGCCGCGTGGGAGGGGGCACTGAAGCTTTCTTT.

To note about this clonotype: Mismatch with germline at one junction end may stem from a read error. This chain connects TRBV5-1 to TRBJ1-1; D unresolved. Per the germline V gene, CDR1 is SGHRS and CDR2 is YFSETQ. The CDR3 has 13 amino acids. Written as DNA, the CDR3 is TGCGCCAGCAGAGGGCTTCTGAGCACTGAAGCTATCTTT. This codes for CASRGLLSTEAIF.

This clonotype came up a few times. The chain recombines TRBV28 with TRBJ2-1, with a tentative D call TRBD1 (6 bases). This CDR3 spans 12 amino acids. Trimming removed 4 bases at V and 10 bases at J, with 11 bases between. The germline V gene encodes CDR1 MDHEN and CDR2 SYDVKM. The CDR3 region has the DNA TGTGCCAGCAGTTCTACAGGGATGGAGCAGTTCTTC. It encodes CASSSTGMEQFF.

The chain carries TRBV11-3 and TRBJ1-2, with a weak D call TRBD1 (5 bases). V was cut by 5 bases and J by 5 bases, with 18 bases left in between. Germline V CDR1 and CDR2: SGHNT, YENEEA. The CDR3 spans 15 residues. This CDR3 reads CASSPGHAALYGYTF. CDR3 nucleotides: TGTGCCAGCAGCCCTGGACACGCGGCCTTATATGGCTACACCTTC. Variable domain in full (rest from reference TRBV11-3 and TRBJ1-2): EAGVVQSPRYKIIEKKQPVAFWCNPISGHNTLYWYLQNLGQGPELLIRYENEEAVDDSQLPKDRFSAERLKGVDSTLKIQPAELGDSAVYLCASSPGHAALYGYTFGSGTRLTVV.

This clonotype has more than one count but fewer than ten. The chain links TRBV7-8 to TRBJ1-1; no clear D gene. Germline V CDR1 and CDR2: SGHVS, FQNEAQ. V was pared by 1 base and J by 1 base, with 7 bases between. This CDR3 region has 14 residues. CDR3 sequence reads: CASSLVWGNTEAFF. As DNA, the CDR3 is TGTGCCAGCAGCTTAGTCTGGGGGAACACTGAAGCTTTCTTT.

A word on this clonotype: One junction end does not reproduce the germline sequence, and a read error may be involved. This chain connects TRBV2 to TRBJ2-5, with D unresolved. This CDR3 is 11 amino acids long. From germline, CDR1 is SNHLY and CDR2 FYNNEI. This chain's CDR3 is CASSASESQYF. The CDR3 nucleotides are TGTGCCAGCAGCGCATCAGAGAGCCAGTACTTC. The full variable domain, with the rest looked up from reference TRBV2 and TRBJ2-5, is EPEVTQTPSHQVTQMGQEVILRCVPISNHLYFYWYRQILGQKVEFLVSFYNNEISEKSEIFDDQFSVERPDGSNFTLKIRSTKLEDSAMYFCASSASESQYFGPGTRLLVL.

The sample holds one count of this clonotype. Without the conserved terminal phenylalanine or tryptophan, this CDR3 likely stems from a read error. The chain is built from TRBV12-3 or TRBV12-4 and TRBJ1-2; D unclear. The CDR3 extends over 16 amino acids. The CDR3 region has the DNA TGTGCCAGCAGTTCGAGAGCAGTCCTCGTTTCTCATGGTTACACCTTG. Its translation is CASSSRAVLVSHGYTL.